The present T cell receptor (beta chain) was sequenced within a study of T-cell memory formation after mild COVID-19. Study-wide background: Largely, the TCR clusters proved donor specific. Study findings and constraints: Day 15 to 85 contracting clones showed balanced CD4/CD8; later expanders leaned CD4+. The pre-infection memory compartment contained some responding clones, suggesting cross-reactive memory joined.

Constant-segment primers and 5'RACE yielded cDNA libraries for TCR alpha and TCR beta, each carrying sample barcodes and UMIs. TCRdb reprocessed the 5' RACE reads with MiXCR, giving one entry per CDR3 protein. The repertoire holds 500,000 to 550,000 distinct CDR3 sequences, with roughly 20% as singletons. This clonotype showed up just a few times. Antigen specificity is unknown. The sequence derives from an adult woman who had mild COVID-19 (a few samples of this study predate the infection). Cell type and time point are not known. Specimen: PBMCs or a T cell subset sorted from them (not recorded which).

The CDR3 here is CANTEGLTDTQYF. CDR3 nucleotide sequence: TGTGCCAACACTGAGGGGCTGACAGATACGCAGTATTTT. V is TRBV21-1 and J is TRBJ2-3; no DNA check was done on the table's D call, TRBD1. TRBV21-1 has pseudogene status. The CDR3 consists of 13 residues.